This T cell receptor (beta chain) is drawn from a study of shared clonotypes between healthy human individuals. The table came from immunoSEQ multiplex PCR; TCRdb's copy has only in-frame clones and leaves some out. The data show about 340,000 clones, less than 75% seen once. Germline CDR1 is SGHNT and CDR2 is YYREEE (reference sequence). The CDR3 length is 15 residues. V gave up 2 bases and J gave up 3 bases, with 15 bases separating them. Sequenced: memory CD4+ T cells sorted from blood. The sample's subset: CD45RA-negative fraction. This chain connects TRBV5-4 to TRBJ2-7; D possibly corresponds to TRBD1 (6 bases). The TCR was taken from a man aged 30 to 39 in good health. The chain's CDR3 is CASSLQGRSYYEQYF. The CDR3 DNA sequence: TGTGCCAGCAGCTTACAGGGAAGAAGCTACTACGAGCAGTACTTC.